This T cell receptor beta chain was found in a study of cytomegalovirus exposure and HLA in healthy donors. Data came from immunoSEQ multiplex PCR; TCRdb stores just in-frame clones and leaves some out. The sample holds some 170,000 clones, more than 75% seen once. Germline V gives CDR1 MNHEY, CDR2 SVGAGI. V was trimmed by 10 bases and J by 6 bases, leaving 19 bases between them. The CDR3 is 13 residues long. In regard to this clone: As yet, its antigen is unknown.

Study-level results: The authors listed 150 or so TCR beta chains as cytomegalovirus-associated. Generally TCR sequences proved uncommon, though certain public TCRs appeared in numerous donors.

Sample: PBMCs. The chain employs TRBV6-5 and TRBJ2-7; D remains ambiguous. The origin of this receptor is a woman between 25 and 40 years old in good health and CMV-seronegative. In DNA form, the CDR3 reads TGTGCCACCAACCTGAGGAACTCCGTCGAGCAGTACTTC. Its translation: CATNLRNSVEQYF.